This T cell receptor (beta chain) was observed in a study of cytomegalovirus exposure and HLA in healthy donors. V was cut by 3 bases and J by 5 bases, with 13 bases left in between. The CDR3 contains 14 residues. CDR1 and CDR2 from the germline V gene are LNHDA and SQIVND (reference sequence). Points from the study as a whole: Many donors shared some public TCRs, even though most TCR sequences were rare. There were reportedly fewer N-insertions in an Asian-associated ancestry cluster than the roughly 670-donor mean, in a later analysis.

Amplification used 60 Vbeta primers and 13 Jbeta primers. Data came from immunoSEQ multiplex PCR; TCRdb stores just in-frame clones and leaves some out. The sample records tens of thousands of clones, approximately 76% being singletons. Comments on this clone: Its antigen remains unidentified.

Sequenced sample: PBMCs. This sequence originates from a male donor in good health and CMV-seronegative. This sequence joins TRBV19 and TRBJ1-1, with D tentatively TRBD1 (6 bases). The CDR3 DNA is TGTGCCAGTAGTATTGCGGGGGCGTGGACTGAAGCTTTCTTT. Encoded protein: CASSIAGAWTEAFF.